The clone carrying this T cell receptor beta chain was counted at least ten times. The sample comes from a study of neurological immune-mediated disorders. MiXCR, applied by TCRdb to the 5' RACE reads, yields one record per CDR3 protein. The sample gives 40,000 to 55,000 distinct CDR3 sequences, about 5.8% of which show up once; roughly 1.5% is in the top ten. The TCR sequence derives from a young woman with multiple sclerosis. The sequenced sample consisted of CD4+ T cells from blood.

The CDR3 loop is CASSAVRPGELFF. Here the CDR3 DNA reads TGTGCCAGCAGCGCAGTTCGTCCCGGGGAGCTGTTTTTT. V is TRBV12-3 or TRBV12-4 and J is TRBJ2-2; D gene ambiguous. The CDR3 runs to 13 residues. V dropped 6 bases and J dropped 6 bases, with 11 bases sitting between them.